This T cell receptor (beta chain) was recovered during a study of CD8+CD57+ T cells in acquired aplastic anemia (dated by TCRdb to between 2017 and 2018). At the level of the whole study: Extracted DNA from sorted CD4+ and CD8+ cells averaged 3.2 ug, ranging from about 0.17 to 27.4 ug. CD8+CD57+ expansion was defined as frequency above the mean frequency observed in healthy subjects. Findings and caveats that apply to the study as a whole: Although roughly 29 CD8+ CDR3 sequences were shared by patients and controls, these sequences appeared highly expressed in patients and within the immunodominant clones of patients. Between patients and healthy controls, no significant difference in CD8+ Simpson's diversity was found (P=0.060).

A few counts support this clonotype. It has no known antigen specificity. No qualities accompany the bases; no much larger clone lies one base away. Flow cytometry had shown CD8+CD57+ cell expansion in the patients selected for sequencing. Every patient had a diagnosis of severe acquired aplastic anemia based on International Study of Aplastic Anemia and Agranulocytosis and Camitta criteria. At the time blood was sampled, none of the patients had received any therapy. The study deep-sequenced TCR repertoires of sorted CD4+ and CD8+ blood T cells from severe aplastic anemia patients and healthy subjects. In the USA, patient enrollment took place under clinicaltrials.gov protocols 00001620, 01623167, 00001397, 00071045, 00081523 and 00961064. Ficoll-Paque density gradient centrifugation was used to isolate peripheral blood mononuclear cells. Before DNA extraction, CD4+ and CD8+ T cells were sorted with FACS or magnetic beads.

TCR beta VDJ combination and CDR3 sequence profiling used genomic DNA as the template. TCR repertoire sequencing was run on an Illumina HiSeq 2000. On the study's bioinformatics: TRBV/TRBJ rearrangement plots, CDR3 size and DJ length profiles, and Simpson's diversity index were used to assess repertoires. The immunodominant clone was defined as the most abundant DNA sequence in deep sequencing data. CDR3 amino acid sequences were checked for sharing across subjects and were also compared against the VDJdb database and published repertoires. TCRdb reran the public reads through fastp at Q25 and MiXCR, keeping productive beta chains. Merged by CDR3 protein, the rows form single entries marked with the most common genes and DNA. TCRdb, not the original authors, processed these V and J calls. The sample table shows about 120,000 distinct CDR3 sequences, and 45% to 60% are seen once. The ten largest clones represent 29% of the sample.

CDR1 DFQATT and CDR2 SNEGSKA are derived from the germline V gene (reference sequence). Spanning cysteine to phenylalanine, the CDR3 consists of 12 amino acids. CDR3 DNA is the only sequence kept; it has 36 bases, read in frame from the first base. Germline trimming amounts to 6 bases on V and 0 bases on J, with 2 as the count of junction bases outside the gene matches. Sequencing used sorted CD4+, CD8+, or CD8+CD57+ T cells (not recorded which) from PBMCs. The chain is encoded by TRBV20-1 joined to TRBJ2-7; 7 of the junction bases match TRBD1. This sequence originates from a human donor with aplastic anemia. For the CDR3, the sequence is CSARQGSYEQYF. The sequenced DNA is TGCAGTGCCAGACAGGGCTCCTACGAGCAGTACTTC.